This entry concerns a single TCR beta chain. Its antigen is currently unknown. Losses at the gene ends were 7 bases for V and 2 bases for J; bases not matched to a gene: 13. Germline loops: CDR1 LGHDT, CDR2 YNNKEL (reference sequence). CDR3 size: 16 residues. This entry is derived from a study of T-cell memory formation after mild COVID-19. Study results and limitations: Among contracting clones, CD4+ were mainly CM/EM and CD8+ enriched in EMRA. The finding that pre-infection memory included some responding clones suggested that cross-reactive memory joined. Whereas later expanders leaned CD4+, clones contracting day 15 to 85 showed a balanced CD4/CD8 makeup.

Employing constant-segment primers, 5'RACE generated TCR alpha and TCR beta cDNA libraries bearing sample barcodes and UMIs. Via MiXCR, TCRdb re-called the 5' RACE reads, giving one row per CDR3 protein. The repertoire holds some 50,000 distinct CDR3 sequences, with 25% to 35% as singletons. The sequenced material came from PBMCs or a T cell subset sorted from them (not recorded which). The genes are TRBV3-1 and TRBJ2-5; TRBD2 agrees at 7 bases. This sequence originates from a man aged 18 to 30 who had mild COVID-19 (a few samples of this study predate the infection). Cell type and time point are not known. This CDR3 reads CASTTWRGGGQETQYF. CDR3 nucleotide sequence: TGTGCCAGCACCACCTGGCGGGGCGGGGGACAAGAGACCCAGTACTTC.